Shown below are 21 T cell receptor beta chains from a single sample sequenced in a study of control samples from healthy donors and cancer patients. Produced via immunoSEQ multiplex PCR; TCRdb's table is partial and in-frame only. Among around 110,000 clones, around 91% were seen once, and the ten largest hold around 1.1%. The sample consisted of PBMCs. Receptor source: a woman between 50 and 59 years old with colorectal cancer.

This clone was seen only once. CDR3 residues: CASSSGPRNQPQHF. CDR3 nucleotide sequence: TGTGCCAGCAGCTCCGGACCGCGGAATCAGCCCCAGCATTTT. This chain connects TRBV5-4 to TRBJ1-5; D unresolved. The CDR3 extends over 14 amino acids. V shed 3 bases and J shed 4 bases, with 11 bases lying between them. Germline CDR1 SGHNT, CDR2 YYREEE (reference sequence).

The chain couples TRBV7-6 to TRBJ2-1, with TRBD2 identical over 9 bases. CDR3 length: 15 amino acids. Germline loops: CDR1 SGHVS, CDR2 FNYEAQ. V was clipped by 1 base and J by 6 bases; unmatched bases: 4. CDR3 sequence reads: CASSLGSGGLNEQFF. Written as DNA, the CDR3 is TGTGCCAGCAGCTTAGGAAGCGGGGGGCTCAATGAGCAGTTCTTC.

The V gene is TRBV30, the J gene TRBJ2-7; no definite D call. V lost 2 bases and J 2 bases, leaving 7 bases between the germline ends. CDR1 and CDR2 from the germline V gene are GTSNPN and SVGIG (reference sequence). The CDR3 totals 12 residues. Here the CDR3 reads CAWSKGPYEQYF. The CDR3 coding sequence is TGTGCCTGGAGTAAGGGTCCCTACGAGCAGTACTTC.

The V call is TRBV7-2, the J call TRBJ2-4; perhaps TRBD1 as D (6 bases). The CDR3 length is 15 residues. Germline CDR1 is SGHTA and CDR2 is FQGNSA. Trimming removed 1 base at V and 8 bases at J, with 15 bases between. The CDR3 nucleotides are TGTGCCAGCAGCTTAGATCCGACAGGATGGGACATTCAGTACTTC. This codes for CASSLDPTGWDIQYF.

In this sample, this clone turned up a few times. The chain's CDR3 is CASSGGLAGYNEQFF. The CDR3 DNA follows: TGTGCCAGTAGCGGAGGACTAGCGGGTTACAATGAGCAGTTCTTC. This chain uses TRBV19 with TRBJ2-1; 11 bases are shared with TRBD2. The germline V gene has CDR1 LNHDA and CDR2 SQIVND (reference sequence). The CDR3 sequence is 15 residues long. V shed 6 bases, J shed 4 bases, and the junction held 5 bases outside the gene matches.

The chain has TRBV5-1 and TRBJ2-2; 7 bases align to TRBD1. The germline gives CDR1 SGHRS, CDR2 YFSETQ. This CDR3 is 15 amino acids long. V trimming: 7 bases; J trimming: 6 bases; junction bases outside the gene matches: 12. The DNA of the CDR3 is TGCGCCAGCCATCAGAGACAGGGTAGCCCCGGGGAGCTGTTTTTT. Translating gives CASHQRQGSPGELFF. Together with reference TRBV5-1 and TRBJ2-2, the CDR3 gives the full variable domain: KAGVTQTPRYLIKTRGQQVTLSCSPISGHRSVSWYQQTPGQGLQFLFEYFSETQRNKGNFPGRFSGRQFSNSRSEMNVSTLELGDSALYLCASHQRQGSPGELFFGEGSRLTVL.

V and J are TRBV5-1 and TRBJ2-5, with a possible D match to TRBD1 (5 bases). V was trimmed by 5 bases and J by 2 bases, leaving 10 bases between them. The germline V gene has CDR1 SGHRS and CDR2 YFSETQ. The CDR3 runs to 13 residues. The CDR3 region has the DNA TGCGCCAGCAGAACAGGATTACAAGAGACCCAGTACTTC. Translated: CASRTGLQETQYF.

The chain joins TRBV5-1 to TRBJ2-2; D ambiguous. V lost 4 bases and J 6 bases, leaving 10 bases between the germline ends. The CDR3 spans 13 residues. From germline, CDR1 is SGHRS and CDR2 YFSETQ. The CDR3 coding sequence is TGCGCCAGCAGCAAAAGCCCCGCCGGGGAGCTGTTTTTT. This encodes CASSKSPAGELFF.

The chain has TRBV18 and TRBJ1-5, with D maybe TRBD1 (5 bases). The CDR3 runs 14 residues. Germline CDR1 is KGHSH and CDR2 is LQKENI. With 3 bases removed from V and 7 bases from J, the gap between germline ends came to 13 bases. The CDR3 DNA is TGTGCCAGCTCACCGGGACCGAAGGGGCAGCCCCAGCATTTT. It codes for CASSPGPKGQPQHF.

The count of this clone is one. The chain carries TRBV6-1 and TRBJ1-4; tentative D call: TRBD1 (6 bases). Germline V gives CDR1 MNHNS, CDR2 SASEGT. CDR3 length: 16 residues. With 2 bases removed from V and 4 bases from J, the gap between germline ends came to 14 bases. This CDR3 reads CASSETGRILNEKLFF. The CDR3 DNA reads TGTGCCAGCAGTGAAACAGGGCGAATCCTTAATGAAAAACTGTTTTTT.

The CDR3 is CASSPDRVSTEAFF. DNA for the CDR3: TGTGCCAGCAGCCCGGACAGGGTTAGCACTGAAGCTTTCTTT. This chain uses TRBV11-2 with TRBJ1-1, with 8 bases lining up with TRBD1. Looked up from germline, CDR1 is SGHAT and CDR2 is FQNNGV. The junction had 6 bases not matched to a gene; V was cut back by 5 bases and J by 4 bases. This CDR3 spans 14 amino acids. Looking up the rest from reference TRBV11-2 and TRBJ1-1 gives the full variable domain: EAGVAQSPRYKIIEKRQSVAFWCNPISGHATLYWYQQILGQGPKLLIQFQNNGVVDDSQLPKDRFSAERLKGVDSTLKIQPAKLEDSAVYLCASSPDRVSTEAFFGQGTRLTVV.

The chain is built from TRBV24-1 and TRBJ1-2, with D possibly matching TRBD1 (5 bases). V lost 4 bases to trimming and J lost 5 bases, with 7 bases between them. CDR3 length: 12 amino acids. In germline, CDR1 is KGHDR, CDR2 SFDVKD. CDR3 coding DNA: TGTGCCACCAGTGACAGGGATTATGGCTACACCTTC. As protein: CATSDRDYGYTF.

The genes are TRBV5-1 and TRBJ2-1, with 8 nucleotides matching TRBD1. The J segment lost 12 bases and the V segment lost 2 bases, leaving 13 bases of the junction unmatched. The germline gives CDR1 SGHRS, CDR2 YFSETQ. The CDR3 is made up of 15 amino acids. The CDR3 nucleotides are TGCGCCAGCAGCTTAGGACAGGGAGGAATAATGGGGCAGTTCTTC. Translating gives CASSLGQGGIMGQFF. Using reference TRBV5-1 and TRBJ2-1 for the parts outside the CDR3, the full variable domain is KAGVTQTPRYLIKTRGQQVTLSCSPISGHRSVSWYQQTPGQGLQFLFEYFSETQRNKGNFPGRFSGRQFSNSRSEMNVSTLELGDSALYLCASSLGQGGIMGQFFGPGTRLTVL.

The chain joins TRBV29-1 to TRBJ1-2, with 10 positions matching TRBD1. The trim removed 2 bases at V and 5 bases at J, leaving 5 bases unmatched. The CDR3 totals 14 residues. Germline V CDR1 and CDR2: SQVTM, ANQGSEA. The DNA of the CDR3 is TGCAGCGTTGAAATCGGGACAGGGGATTATGGCTACACCTTC. It yields the protein CSVEIGTGDYGYTF.

The CDR3 nucleotides are TGTGCCAGCAGCGAACTGACAGGGGGCCATATCTACGAGCAGTACTTC. This sequence encodes CASSELTGGHIYEQYF. The rearrangement uses TRBV7-3 and TRBJ2-7; 10 nucleotides match TRBD1. The germline V gene has CDR1 SGHTA and CDR2 FQGTGA. The CDR3 is 16 amino acids. V shed 5 bases and J 3 bases; nucleotides not matched to a gene: 10. The variable domain in full, with the rest retrieved from reference TRBV7-3 and TRBJ2-7, is GAGVSQTPSNKVTEKGKYVELRCDPISGHTALYWYRQSLGQGPEFLIYFQGTGAADDSGLPNDRFFAVRPEGSVSTLKIQRTERGDSAVYLCASSELTGGHIYEQYFGPGTRLTVT.

The chain combines TRBV7-8 with TRBJ2-5; no reliable D call. The ends were cut back, 0 bases at V and 4 bases at J, with 12 bases in the middle. Germline V gives CDR1 SGHVS, CDR2 FQNEAQ. The CDR3 length is 15 residues. In DNA, the CDR3 is TGTGCCAGCAGCTTAGCCTATGTGAACGGAGAGACCCAGTACTTC. Translation: CASSLAYVNGETQYF. Filled out from reference TRBV7-8 and TRBJ2-5, the complete variable domain reads GAGVSQSPRYKVAKRGQDVALRCDPISGHVSLFWYQQALGQGPEFLTYFQNEAQLDKSGLPSDRFFAERPEGSVSTLKIQRTQQEDSAVYLCASSLAYVNGETQYFGPGTRLLVL.

The genes are TRBV15 and TRBJ1-2; D is unresolved. This CDR3 contains 15 residues. Trimming shortened V by 0 bases and J by 8 bases, and 16 bases separated the two germline ends. CDR1 is LNHNV and CDR2 is YYDKDF in the germline V gene (reference sequence). The CDR3, as DNA: TGTGCCACCAGCAGAGATTCGACCCCCGGACGGGGCTACACCTTC. Its protein product is CATSRDSTPGRGYTF.

This clone was counted only a few times. V gene TRBV29-1 combines with J gene TRBJ1-4; 7 positions agree with TRBD1. Germline V gene sequence: CDR1 SQVTM, CDR2 ANQGSEA. The CDR3 totals 14 residues. V lost 7 bases to trimming and J lost 12 bases; unmatched junction nucleotides: 17. As DNA, the CDR3 is TGCAGCGGCAGACCTTCGGGGGCAGGGACAGAACTGTTTTTT. This sequence encodes CSGRPSGAGTELFF.

The genes are TRBV10-3 and TRBJ2-2; 8 positions match TRBD2. This CDR3 is 17 amino acids long. Per the germline V gene, CDR1 is ENHRY and CDR2 is SYGVKD. J gave up 5 bases and V 5 bases, and 13 bases lay outside the gene matches. CDR3 nucleotide sequence: TGTGCCATCAGTAATAAGCGGGCGGGAGGAGATACCGGGGAGCTGTTTTTT. The encoded protein is CAISNKRAGGDTGELFF.

The V gene is TRBV7-9, the J gene TRBJ1-2; possibly TRBD1 for D (5 bases). Between the trimmed V and J ends, which lost 1 base and 8 bases, there was a span of 20 bases. Germline V lookup: CDR1 SEHNR, CDR2 FQNEAQ (reference sequence). This CDR3 spans 16 amino acids. The CDR3 nucleotides read TGTGCCAGCAGCTTAGTATCGGTAAGGGGTAACGACGGCTACACCTTC. This codes for CASSLVSVRGNDGYTF. Full variable domain (rest looked up from reference TRBV7-9 and TRBJ1-2): DTGVSQNPRHKITKRGQNVTFRCDPISEHNRLYWYRQTLGQGPEFLTYFQNEAQLEKSRLLSDRFSAERPKGSFSTLEIQRTEQGDSAMYLCASSLVSVRGNDGYTFGSGTRLTVV.

This chain joins TRBV20-1 and TRBJ1-2, with unresolved D. This CDR3 has 12 residues. V was trimmed by 3 bases and J by 1 base, leaving 6 bases between them. Germline CDR1 reads DFQATT; CDR2 reads SNEGSKA (reference sequence). The CDR3 loop reads CSASEGNYGYTF. The CDR3 DNA reads TGCAGTGCTAGTGAGGGTAACTATGGCTACACCTTC.